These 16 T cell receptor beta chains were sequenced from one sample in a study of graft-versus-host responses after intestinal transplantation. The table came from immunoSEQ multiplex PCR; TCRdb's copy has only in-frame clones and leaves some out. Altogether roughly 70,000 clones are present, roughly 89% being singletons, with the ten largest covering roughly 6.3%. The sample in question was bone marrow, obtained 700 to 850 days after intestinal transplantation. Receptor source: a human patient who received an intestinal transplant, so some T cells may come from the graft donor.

CDR3: CASSRIDENTGELFF. In DNA form, the CDR3 reads TGTGCCAGCAGCCGGATTGACGAAAACACCGGGGAGCTGTTTTTT. The J gene is TRBJ2-2, the V gene TRBV11-2; unclear D gene. The CDR3 sequence is 15 residues long. Germline V gene data show CDR1 as SGHAT and CDR2 as FQNNGV. V shed 5 bases and J shed 2 bases, with 12 bases lying between them.

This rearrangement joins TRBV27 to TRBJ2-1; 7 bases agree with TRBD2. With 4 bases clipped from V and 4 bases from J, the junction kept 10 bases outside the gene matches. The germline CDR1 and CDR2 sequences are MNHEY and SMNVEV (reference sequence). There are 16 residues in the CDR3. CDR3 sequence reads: CASSSYGGGRYNEQFF. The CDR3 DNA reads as TGTGCCAGCAGTTCGTACGGCGGGGGTAGGTACAATGAGCAGTTCTTC.

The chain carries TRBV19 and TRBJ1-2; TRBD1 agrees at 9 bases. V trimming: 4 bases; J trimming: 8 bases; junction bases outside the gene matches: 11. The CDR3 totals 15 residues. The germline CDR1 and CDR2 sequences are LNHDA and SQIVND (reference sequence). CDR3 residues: CASSRGQGTSRGYTF. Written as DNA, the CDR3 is TGTGCCAGTAGTAGGGGACAGGGAACCTCTCGCGGCTACACCTTC.

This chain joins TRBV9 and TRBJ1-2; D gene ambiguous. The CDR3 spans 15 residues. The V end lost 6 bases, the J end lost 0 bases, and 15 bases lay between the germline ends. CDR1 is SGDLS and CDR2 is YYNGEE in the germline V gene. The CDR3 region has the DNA TGTGCCAGCAACCCCACGGCCGGGGCTAACTATGGCTACACCTTC. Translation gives CASNPTAGANYGYTF.

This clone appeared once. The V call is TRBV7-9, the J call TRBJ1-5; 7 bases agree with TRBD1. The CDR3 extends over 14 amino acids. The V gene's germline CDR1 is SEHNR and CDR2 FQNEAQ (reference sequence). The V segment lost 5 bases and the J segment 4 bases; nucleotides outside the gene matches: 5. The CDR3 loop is CASSPGQANQPQHF. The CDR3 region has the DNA TGTGCCAGCAGCCCAGGACAGGCTAATCAGCCCCAGCATTTT.

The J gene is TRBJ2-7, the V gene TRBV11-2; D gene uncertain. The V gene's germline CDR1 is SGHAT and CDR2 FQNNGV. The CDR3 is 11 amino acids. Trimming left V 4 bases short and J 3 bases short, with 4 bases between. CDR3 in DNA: TGTGCCAGCAGCTCGTACTACGAGCAGTACTTC. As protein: CASSSYYEQYF.

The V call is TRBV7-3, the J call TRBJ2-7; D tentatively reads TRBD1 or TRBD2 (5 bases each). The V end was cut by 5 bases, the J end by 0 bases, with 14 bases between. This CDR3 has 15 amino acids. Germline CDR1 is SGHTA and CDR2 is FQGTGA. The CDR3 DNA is TGTGCCAGCAGCCCCCGGGACCACCCCTCCTACGAGCAGTACTTC. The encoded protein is CASSPRDHPSYEQYF.

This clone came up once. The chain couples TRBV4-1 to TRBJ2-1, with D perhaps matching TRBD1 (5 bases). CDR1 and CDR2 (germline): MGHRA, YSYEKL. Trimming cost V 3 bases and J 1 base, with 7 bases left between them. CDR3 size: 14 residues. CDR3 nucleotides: TGCGCCAGCAGCCAGCCAGGGTCCTACAATGAGCAGTTCTTC. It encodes CASSQPGSYNEQFF.

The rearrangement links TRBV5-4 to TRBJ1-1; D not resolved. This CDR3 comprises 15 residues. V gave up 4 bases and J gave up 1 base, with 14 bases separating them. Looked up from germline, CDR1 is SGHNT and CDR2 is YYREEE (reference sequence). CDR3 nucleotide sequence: TGTGCCAGCAGCGAAAACCTACAAACGAACACTGAAGCTTTCTTT. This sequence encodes CASSENLQTNTEAFF.

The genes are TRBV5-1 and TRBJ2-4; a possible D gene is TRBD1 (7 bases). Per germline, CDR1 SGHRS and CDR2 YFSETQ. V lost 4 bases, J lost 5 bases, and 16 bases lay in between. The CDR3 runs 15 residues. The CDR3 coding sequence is TGCGCCAGCAGCAGGAACAGGGGAGGCGAAAACATTCAGTACTTC. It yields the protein CASSRNRGGENIQYF.

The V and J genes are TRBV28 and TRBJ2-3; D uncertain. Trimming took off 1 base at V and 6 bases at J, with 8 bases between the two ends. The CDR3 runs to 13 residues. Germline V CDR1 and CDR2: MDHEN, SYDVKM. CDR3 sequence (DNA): TGTGCCAGCAGTTTATTTCCCGGGGATACGCAGTATTTT. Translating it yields CASSLFPGDTQYF.

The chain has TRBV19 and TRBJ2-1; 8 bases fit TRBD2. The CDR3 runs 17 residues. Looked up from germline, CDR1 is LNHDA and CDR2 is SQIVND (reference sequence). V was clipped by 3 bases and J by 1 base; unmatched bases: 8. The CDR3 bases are TGTGCCAGTAGTATGGTGGTAGGGACTAGGTCCTACAATGAGCAGTTCTTC. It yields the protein CASSMVVGTRSYNEQFF.

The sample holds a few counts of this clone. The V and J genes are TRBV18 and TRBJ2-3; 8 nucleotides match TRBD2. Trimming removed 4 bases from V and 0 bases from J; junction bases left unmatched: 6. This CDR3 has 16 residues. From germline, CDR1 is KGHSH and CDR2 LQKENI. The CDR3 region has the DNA TGTGCCAGCTCACTAACGGGAGGGGCAAGCACAGATACGCAGTATTTT. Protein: CASSLTGGASTDTQYF.

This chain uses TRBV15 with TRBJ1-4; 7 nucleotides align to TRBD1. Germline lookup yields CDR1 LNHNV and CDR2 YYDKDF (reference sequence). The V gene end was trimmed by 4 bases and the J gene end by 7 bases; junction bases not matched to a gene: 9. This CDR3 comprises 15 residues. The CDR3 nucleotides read TGTGCCACCAGCACCCCGACAGGGCCTGGTGAAAAACTGTTTTTT. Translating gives CATSTPTGPGEKLFF.

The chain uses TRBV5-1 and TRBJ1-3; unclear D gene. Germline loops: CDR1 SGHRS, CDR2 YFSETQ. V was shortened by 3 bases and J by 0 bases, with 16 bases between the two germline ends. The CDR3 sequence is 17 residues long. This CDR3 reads CASSSPIDGYSGNTIYF. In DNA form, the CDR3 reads TGCGCCAGCAGCTCCCCGATCGACGGATACTCTGGAAACACCATATATTTT.

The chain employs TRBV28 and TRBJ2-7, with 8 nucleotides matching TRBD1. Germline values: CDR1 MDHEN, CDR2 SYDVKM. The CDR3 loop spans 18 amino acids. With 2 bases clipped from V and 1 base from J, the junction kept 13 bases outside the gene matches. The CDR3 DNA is TGTGCCAGCAGTTTAGAGGGCCCTCAGGGGGCTCGGTCCTACGAGCAGTACTTC. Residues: CASSLEGPQGARSYEQYF. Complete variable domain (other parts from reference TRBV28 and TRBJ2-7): DVKVTQSSRYLVKRTGEKVFLECVQDMDHENMFWYRQDPGLGLRLIYFSYDVKMKEKGDIPEGYSVSREKKERFSLILESASTNQTSMYLCASSLEGPQGARSYEQYFGPGTRLTVT.